The sequence of this TCR beta chain was determined in a study of blood T cell repertoires in COVID-19. On the study more broadly: Material from acute and convalescent COVID-19 was sourced from the United States, Italy and Spain.

Per the authors' pipeline: It was from reference gene primer amplification that nucleated cell counts were estimated. Method: immunoSEQ multiplex PCR; TCRdb's copy keeps in-frame clones and lacks some. V, J and clone size derive from that table, while D and trimming were established from the DNA sequence. This table holds roughly 130,000 clones, 65% to 80% found once. Per germline, CDR1 KGHSH and CDR2 LQKENI. V dropped 1 base and J dropped 2 bases, with 13 bases sitting between them. The CDR3 totals 16 residues. The TCR was taken from a man aged 50 to 59 with acute or convalescent COVID-19. The material sequenced was peripheral blood. The chain carries TRBV18 and TRBJ2-3, with a weak D call TRBD1 (5 bases). The DNA of the CDR3 is TGTGCCAGCTCACCACAAGCTCAGGGCCTCACAGATACGCAGTATTTT. It encodes CASSPQAQGLTDTQYF.